One and the same sample provided the 10 T cell receptor beta chains below, sequenced in a study of CXCR4 blockade with PD-1 therapy in pancreatic cancer. The protocol was immunoSEQ multiplex PCR, while the TCRdb copy is restricted to in-frame clones and leaves out a portion. In the table there are approximately 780 clones, 50% of which are singletons. The specimen was tumor tissue. The source of these receptors is a human donor with pancreatic ductal adenocarcinoma.

This clone turned up a few times. The chain joins TRBV9 to TRBJ1-3, with 9 nucleotides matching TRBD1. J gave up 0 bases and V 0 bases, and 4 bases lay outside the gene matches. The CDR3 has 17 amino acids. Germline CDR1 is SGDLS and CDR2 is YYNGEE. Written as DNA, the CDR3 is TGTGCCAGCAGCGTAGCTGGGGACAGGGCCTCTGGAAACACCATATATTTT. Protein product: CASSVAGDRASGNTIYF.

This chain connects TRBV14 to TRBJ1-2; possibly TRBD1 for D (5 bases). Germline-derived CDR1 and CDR2 are SGHDN and FVKESK. Trimming removed 4 bases at V and 8 bases at J, with 17 bases between. This CDR3 is built from 14 residues. For the CDR3, the DNA is TGTGCCAGCAGCCGAGGGACGCCTTCGGGGGGCTACACCTTC. Translation gives CASSRGTPSGGYTF.

The genes are TRBV18 and TRBJ2-4; D possibly uses TRBD1 or TRBD2 (5 bases each). This CDR3 region has 14 residues. Germline CDR1 reads KGHSH; CDR2 reads LQKENI. The V end lost 2 bases, the J end lost 6 bases, and 11 bases lay between the germline ends. The CDR3 DNA reads as TGTGCCAGCTCACCAGGGGCCGAGGGAAACATTCAGTACTTC. This codes for CASSPGAEGNIQYF.

The chain links TRBV28 to TRBJ2-7, with TRBD1 matching 11 bases. Germline CDR1 and CDR2: MDHEN and SYDVKM. The CDR3 has 15 residues. V gave up 7 bases and J gave up 8 bases; unmatched junction bases: 13. CDR3 sequence reads: CASKPPGQGVYKQYF. The CDR3 DNA reads TGTGCCAGCAAGCCACCGGGACAGGGGGTTTACAAGCAGTACTTC.

This clone turned up a few times. The chain links TRBV6-8 to TRBJ2-7; the D gene is possibly TRBD2 (5 bases). The V gene's germline CDR1 is MNHGY and CDR2 SAAAGT. V lost 7 bases and J 2 bases, leaving 12 bases between the germline ends. CDR3 size: 13 residues. CDR3 in amino acids: CASKRVGTYEQYF. For the CDR3, the DNA is TGTGCCAGCAAAAGGGTCGGGACCTACGAGCAGTACTTC.

This clone has just a few counts. The chain links TRBV11-3 to TRBJ2-3; D could derive from TRBD1 or TRBD2 (5 bases each). V shed 5 bases and J shed 3 bases, with 15 bases lying between them. This CDR3 has 15 amino acids. Germline V gene sequence: CDR1 SGHNT, CDR2 YENEEA. In DNA, the CDR3 is TGTGCCAGCAGCCTTTTGGGGGAGATAACAGATACGCAGTATTTT. Translating gives CASSLLGEITDTQYF.

The genes are TRBV19 and TRBJ1-5; D uncertain. Germline loops: CDR1 LNHDA, CDR2 SQIVND (reference sequence). This CDR3 comprises 13 residues. V lost 5 bases, J lost 9 bases, and 14 bases lay in between. CDR3 region: CASSGRSSGPQHF. CDR3 in DNA: TGTGCCAGTAGTGGGCGGAGTTCGGGGCCCCAGCATTTT. Based on the CDR3 plus reference TRBV19 and TRBJ1-5, the full variable domain is DGGITQSPKYLFRKEGQNVTLSCEQNLNHDAMYWYRQDPGQGLRLIYYSQIVNDFQKGDIAEGYSVSREKKESFPLTVTSAQKNPTAFYLCASSGRSSGPQHFGDGTRLSIL.

The V call is TRBV1, the J call TRBJ2-1; the DNA was not compared with TRBD2, the D call given in the table. TRBV1 is reported as a pseudogene. This CDR3 region has 15 residues. CDR3 amino acids: CASSQAGGSYNEQFF. In nucleotides, the CDR3 is TGCGCCAGCAGCCAAGCGGGAGGTTCCTACAATGAGCAGTTCTTC.

This sequence joins TRBV2 and TRBJ1-1; 10 bases line up with TRBD1. With 6 bases clipped from V and 4 bases from J, the junction kept 8 bases outside the gene matches. In germline, CDR1 is SNHLY, CDR2 FYNNEI. This CDR3 is 15 amino acids long. CDR3 amino acids: CASRLRQGASTEAFF. In DNA form, the CDR3 reads TGTGCCAGCAGACTCAGACAGGGGGCTAGCACTGAAGCTTTCTTT. The variable domain in full, with the rest retrieved from reference TRBV2 and TRBJ1-1, is EPEVTQTPSHQVTQMGQEVILRCVPISNHLYFYWYRQILGQKVEFLVSFYNNEISEKSEIFDDQFSVERPDGSNFTLKIRSTKLEDSAMYFCASRLRQGASTEAFFGQGTRLTVV.

V usage is TRBV7-6 and J usage is TRBJ2-5; D possibly corresponds to TRBD2 (5 bases). Germline V gives CDR1 SGHVS, CDR2 FNYEAQ. Deletions cut 1 base from V and 0 bases from J, with 15 bases between. CDR3 length: 17 amino acids. The CDR3 coding sequence is TGTGCCAGCAGCTTAGGCTGGCAGCGGCCGAACCAAGAGACCCAGTACTTC. Protein: CASSLGWQRPNQETQYF.